This T cell receptor beta chain appears in the sequencing data of a study of shared clonotypes between healthy human individuals. Study-level information: The composition of the donors was a couple of women and three men aged 18 to 49. General study findings and limits: Clonotype sharing across several donors was observed for 5% to 6.5% of naive CD4 clonotypes.

Clones were sequenced by immunoSEQ multiplex PCR, and TCRdb holds only the in-frame ones, with some missing. The sample holds under 2.5 million clones, around 90% seen once. The V end was cut by 1 base, the J end by 4 bases, with 13 bases between. Germline V gene sequence: CDR1 LGHNA, CDR2 YNFKEQ. This CDR3 comprises 15 residues. As for this clone: Its matching antigen is unknown.

Sequencing input: naive CD4+ T cells from PBMCs. Subset of the sample: CD45RA+ positively selected. This sequence joins TRBV4-2 and TRBJ2-5, with D possibly TRBD1 on 5 matching bases. The sequence was obtained from a man between 18 and 29 years old in good health. Some clones in this sample may be carry-over from other donors' samples. CDR3 loop: CASSQVRGVRETQYF. CDR3 nucleotides: TGTGCCAGCAGCCAAGTAAGGGGTGTTAGAGAGACCCAGTACTTC.